The next 4 T cell receptor beta chains were all read from a single sample in a study of blood T cell repertoires in COVID-19. This table comes from immunoSEQ multiplex PCR, and its TCRdb copy is limited to in-frame clones, with some not included. The sample has some 400,000 clones; 87% are singletons. What was sequenced was PBMCs or T cells enriched from blood (not recorded which). The receptors come from a man aged 30 to 45 who had recovered from COVID-19.

The chain couples TRBV9 to TRBJ2-2, with 8 nucleotides matching TRBD2. The CDR3 runs 14 residues. V was pared by 0 bases and J by 6 bases, with 1 base of the junction left unmatched. Germline V gives CDR1 SGDLS, CDR2 YYNGEE. For the CDR3, the DNA is TGTGCCAGCAGCGTAGGCGGGGGGTCCGGGGAGCTGTTTTTT. Translated: CASSVGGGSGELFF.

The chain combines TRBV13 with TRBJ2-1, with 9 bases aligning to TRBD1. The CDR3 consists of 16 residues. The ends lost 4 bases at V and 6 bases at J; junction bases unmatched: 10. In germline, CDR1 is PRHDT, CDR2 FYEKMQ (reference sequence). CDR3 region: CASSSVADRGLNEQFF. DNA of the CDR3: TGTGCCAGCAGCTCTGTCGCGGACAGGGGACTCAATGAGCAGTTCTTC.

This clone showed up just a few times. The genes are TRBV4-3 and TRBJ1-3; D gene ambiguous. Trimming took off 4 bases at V and 7 bases at J, with 8 bases between the two ends. There are 12 residues in the CDR3. Per germline, CDR1 LGHNA and CDR2 YSLEER. CDR3 region: CASSRVGNTIYF. The CDR3 DNA reads as TGCGCCAGCAGCCGCGTCGGGAACACCATATATTTT.

This clone was found once. The chain links TRBV19 to TRBJ1-5; tentatively, D is TRBD1 (6 bases). V shed 2 bases and J shed 2 bases, with 13 bases lying between them. Germline CDR1 LNHDA, CDR2 SQIVND (reference sequence). This CDR3 has 16 amino acids. In DNA, the CDR3 is TGTGCCAGTAGTATAAAACAGGGCTATCGCAATCAGCCCCAGCATTTT. This codes for CASSIKQGYRNQPQHF.